These T cell receptor beta chains were read from a single sample in a study of tumor-infiltrating lymphocytes in primary liver carcinoma. MiXCR was run by TCRdb on the multiplex PCR reads, yielding one entry per CDR3 protein. The sample records 75,000 to 80,000 distinct CDR3 sequences, 65% to 75% being singletons. Specimen: tumor-adjacent normal liver tissue. The receptors shown here come from a man aged 40-50 years with primary liver carcinoma and hepatitis B virus infection. Each CDR3 is given without its conserved first and last residue.

>TRBJ2-5|TRBV2
ASMNAGEKTQY
>TRBJ1-1|TRBV6-5
ASSFWGVGTEAF
>TRBJ2-1|TRBV12-3/TRBV12-4
ATGLAGPNEQF
>TRBJ2-1|TRBV10-3
VIRTSVRINEQF
>TRBJ1-5|TRBV5-1
ASSWGEQGVNQPQH
>TRBJ2-3|TRBV6-1
ACSERWGTGADTQY
>TRBJ2-2|TRBV4-2
ASSQGQLREDSDTGELF
>TRBJ1-1|TRBV28
ASSRGGQGNTEAF
>TRBJ2-2|TRBV5-4
ASSTAAGGDTGELF
>TRBJ2-1|TRBV29-1
SVVTQSSYNEQF
>TRBJ2-3|TRBV6-6
ASSLQWGGTDTQY
>TRBJ2-1|TRBV4-3
VGSQDLGSSSYNGQF
>TRBJ2-1|TRBV7-9
ASSSRQGHNEQF
>TRBJ2-1|TRBV28
ASTPPRDLINNEQF
>TRBJ2-1|TRBV4-3
AISQESQHNEQF
>TRBJ2-2|TRBV6-6
ASSYNFGHANTGELY
>TRBJ2-4|TRBV11-1
TSSFPGSSGTKNIRY
>TRBJ2-7|TRBV4-3
VSSPELAVASYEQY
>TRBJ1-6|TRBV5-1
ASRLDPTRSYNSPLH
>TRBJ2-1|TRBV11-2
ASSLGHNSYNEQF
>TRBJ2-2|TRBV11-1
NSSFSRQGGTGELS
>TRBJ1-3|TRBV29-1
SAGQGASGNTIY
>TRBJ1-2|TRBV11-2
ASSLNGAGDGYT
>TRBJ2-1|TRBV13
VSSSLPNEQF
>TRBJ1-1|TRBV7-9
DSSQTGESGF
>TRBJ2-5|TRBV29-1
SVASGTGVETQY
>TRBJ1-2|TRBV4-3
ASSQYTRGPHGYT
>TRBJ1-1|TRBV10-2
ASSESRDTETF
>TRBJ1-2|TRBV11-2
ASSSLAGTRGLFYSYA
>TRBJ2-2|TRBV11-2
AGNLLGTNTGELF
>TRBJ2-7|TRBV10-2
TTGQVDEQY
>TRBJ2-7|TRBV5-4
AGSSHPSGRSLEQN
>TRBJ1-1|TRBV28
ASIDGETTEAF
>TRBJ2-1|TRBV5-1
ASTHGLAGIYNEQF
>TRBJ2-1|TRBV11-2
ANSLDSSSPNERF
>TRBJ2-1|TRBV14
ASSQYRGSYNEQF
>TRBJ2-1|TRBV28
ASSRDLAYNEQF
>TRBJ1-1|TRBV5-1
ASSLEGWDTEAF
>TRBJ2-7|TRBV5-4
TSSSKDGFSYEQY
>TRBJ2-7|TRBV6-2/TRBV6-3
AGSPGRTYELY
>TRBJ2-5|TRBV11-2
ANGLDFLETQY
>TRBJ2-4|TRBV6-4
ASSLKTSGKNIQY
>TRBJ2-7|TRBV29-1
SVGTSGRSGEQY
>TRBJ2-3|TRBV4-3
ASSRRAFTDTQY
>TRBJ1-2|TRBV6-1
ASSGGVGRPDYGYT
>TRBJ2-5|TRBV28
ASSLRETQY
>TRBJ2-1|TRBV6-6
ASSTGTSVRGELF
>TRBJ2-1|TRBV29-1
SARPRGDEKF
>TRBJ2-7|TRBV10-3
AISLAENHKQY